Given below is one T cell receptor beta chain in context. Its target antigen remains unknown. Base quality data are lacking; no much larger clone is found one base away. A second Seattle source provided samples from volunteer blood donors who had recovered from COVID-19. Collaborating institutions collected whole blood in K2EDTA tubes following their own protocols. For TCRbeta analysis, collaborators shipped samples in one of three forms: frozen whole blood, isolated PBMCs, or DNA extracted from either of those sample types. The sample originates from a study of blood T cell repertoires in COVID-19 (dated by TCRdb to 2018 to 2021). Study-level background: Collaborator samples came from the United States, Italy and Spain and covered acute and convalescent phases of COVID-19. Deeply sampled blood TCRbeta repertoires from subjects exposed to, actively infected with, or recovered from COVID-19 were included in the dataset. The repertoires were released in a freely available public database meant as a resource for research on the immune response to SARS-CoV-2. Where HLA class I and class II types were available, the types were taken from metadata supplied by the sample provider, not from assay-based typing. The material from the prospective study consisted of cDNA or gDNA derived from T cells, B-cell-depleted T cells, or PBMCs. Samples were obtained from the ongoing ImmuneRACE study (first 160 participants) and from about 1,300 subjects provided by 6 global collaborators. Nearly every sample came with metadata listing a de-identified subject ID, COVID-19 status, age in years and sex. Study-wide findings and limitations: The quantity of clinical and demographic metadata differed by source and by participant and was supplied without curation.

TCRbeta CDR3 regions were amplified from genomic DNA by means of the immunoSEQ Assay, a bias-controlled multiplex PCR. The authors processed their data as follows. The number of nucleated cells in each sample was estimated by amplification of reference gene primers within the assay. Sequence reads were collapsed and filtered to measure the absolute abundance of every unique TCRbeta CDR3 rearrangement. For each sample, productive Simpson clonality was calculated as the square root of Simpson's diversity index over productive rearrangements. TCRdb stores this immuneACCESS table with in-frame sequences only. Part of the clones is absent; in the studies checked, under half of the shortfall reflects unresolved V genes, and no reason is known for the rest. V and J calls and clone size are given by that table; D and trimming were obtained from the DNA. This sample lists about 280,000 clones; roughly nine tenths were detected once. The ten largest clones take up about 2.2% of the sample.

Taken from cysteine to phenylalanine, the CDR3 has 14 residues. Kept here is only the CDR3 DNA, which spans 42 bases and is read in frame from base 1. CDR1 and CDR2 are read off the germline V gene as MNHEY and SVGAGI. Trimming accounts for 2 bases at V and 3 bases at J, while the number of junction bases matched to no gene is 3. This sequence uses TRBV6-5 and TRBJ1-1; the junction holds 7 bases that match TRBD1. The clonotype originates from a woman in her fifties or sixties who had recovered from COVID-19. The specimen sequenced was peripheral blood. The nucleotide sequence is given as TGTGCCAGCAGTTACAGACAGGGCCACACTGAAGCTTTCTTT. Its translation is CASSYRQGHTEAFF.